The rows below give T cell receptor beta chains drawn from one sample of a study of neurological immune-mediated disorders. TCRdb analysed the 5' RACE reads with MiXCR anew, one entry per CDR3 protein. The sample has 36,000 or so distinct CDR3 sequences; 10% are singletons. Sequenced: PBMCs. The origin of the receptors is a woman between 25 and 40 years old with HTLV-1-associated myelopathy (HAM/TSP). CDR3s include the opening cysteine and the closing phenylalanine or tryptophan. Each record gives: clone size, J gene, V gene, D gene, CDR3 DNA, CDR3 protein. D genes are given only for firm matches. The listing skips clone size in some rows; elsewhere it reads once, few, many or a size class.

clone_size: many; j_call: TRBJ2-1; v_call: TRBV5-1; d_call: TRBD1; cdr3_nt: TGCGCCAGCAGCTCGGGACAGGGGGCAGGGAATGAGCAGTTCTTC; cdr3_aa: CASSSGQGAGNEQFF
clone_size: .; j_call: TRBJ1-1; v_call: TRBV12-3/TRBV12-4; d_call: .; cdr3_nt: TGTGCCAGCAGTGTTGATGGGGGTATTAAAGATTTCTTT; cdr3_aa: CASSVDGGIKDFF
clone_size: .; j_call: TRBJ1-6; v_call: TRBV5-1; d_call: .; cdr3_nt: TGCGCCAGCAGCCCGAACGAGCGCGCACTGAATTCACCCCTCCACTTT; cdr3_aa: CASSPNERALNSPLHF
clone_size: many; j_call: TRBJ2-2; v_call: TRBV19; d_call: .; cdr3_nt: TGTGCCAGTAGTATAGAGGAAGCGAGGGCCGGGGAGCTGTTTTTT; cdr3_aa: CASSIEEARAGELFF
clone_size: many; j_call: TRBJ2-3; v_call: TRBV5-1; d_call: TRBD2; cdr3_nt: TGCGCCAGCAACATTGGGACGGGGGGAAGCACAGATACGCAGTATTTT; cdr3_aa: CASNIGTGGSTDTQYF
clone_size: many; j_call: TRBJ1-1; v_call: TRBV20-1; d_call: TRBD1; cdr3_nt: TGCAGTGCTAGGACAGGGTTGAACACTGAAGCTTTCTTT; cdr3_aa: CSARTGLNTEAFF
clone_size: many; j_call: TRBJ1-5; v_call: TRBV27; d_call: TRBD1; cdr3_nt: TGTGCCAGCAGTCCAGGGACAGGTAGCAATCAGCCCCAGCATTTT; cdr3_aa: CASSPGTGSNQPQHF
clone_size: many; j_call: TRBJ2-1; v_call: TRBV20-1; d_call: TRBD2; cdr3_nt: TGCAGTGCTGCCGGGACTAGACAGAATGAGCAGTTCTTC; cdr3_aa: CSAAGTRQNEQFF
clone_size: few; j_call: TRBJ2-3; v_call: TRBV7-9; d_call: .; cdr3_nt: TGTGCCAGCAGTCCTACAGATACGCAGTATTTT; cdr3_aa: CASSPTDTQYF
clone_size: many; j_call: TRBJ2-7; v_call: TRBV7-2; d_call: TRBD2; cdr3_nt: TGTGCCAGCAGCTCCGTTCCATTGCGGGGGGGCTACGAGCAGTACTTC; cdr3_aa: CASSSVPLRGGYEQYF
clone_size: many; j_call: TRBJ1-1; v_call: TRBV9; d_call: .; cdr3_nt: TGTGCCAGCAGCGTAGCAGGGGAGAAGAACACTGAAGCTTTCTTT; cdr3_aa: CASSVAGEKNTEAFF
clone_size: many; j_call: TRBJ1-1; v_call: TRBV20-1; d_call: .; cdr3_nt: TGCAGTGCTACACTTCCCAAACGGGGCACTGAAGCTTTCTTT; cdr3_aa: CSATLPKRGTEAFF
clone_size: many; j_call: TRBJ1-4; v_call: TRBV12-3/TRBV12-4; d_call: TRBD1; cdr3_nt: TGTGCCAGCAGGGGACAGTTGGGTAATGAAAAACTGTTTTTT; cdr3_aa: CASRGQLGNEKLFF
clone_size: many; j_call: TRBJ1-5; v_call: TRBV20-1; d_call: TRBD1; cdr3_nt: TGCAGTGCTAGGAGGGACAGGATTGGCAATCAGCCCCAGCATTTT; cdr3_aa: CSARRDRIGNQPQHF
clone_size: many; j_call: TRBJ2-5; v_call: TRBV5-1; d_call: .; cdr3_nt: TGCGCCAGCAGCTTGTCGGAGACCCAAGAGACCCAGTACTTC; cdr3_aa: CASSLSETQETQYF
clone_size: few; j_call: TRBJ1-2; v_call: TRBV18; d_call: .; cdr3_nt: TGTGCCAGCTCACCCGTGACTGAATATGGCTACACCTTC; cdr3_aa: CASSPVTEYGYTF
clone_size: many; j_call: TRBJ1-4; v_call: TRBV6-5; d_call: .; cdr3_nt: TGTGCCAGCCGTGGAGCGGACTCGAATGAAAAACTGTTTTTT; cdr3_aa: CASRGADSNEKLFF
clone_size: .; j_call: TRBJ2-1; v_call: TRBV29-1; d_call: TRBD2; cdr3_nt: TGCAGCGCTGGGCGGGAGGATCCCTCCTACAATGAGCAGTTCTTC; cdr3_aa: CSAGREDPSYNEQFF
clone_size: many; j_call: TRBJ1-2; v_call: TRBV14; d_call: .; cdr3_nt: TGTGCCAGCAGCCAAGATTATTCCGGGGCTTATAATGGCTACACCTTC; cdr3_aa: CASSQDYSGAYNGYTF
clone_size: many; j_call: TRBJ1-2; v_call: TRBV5-5; d_call: .; cdr3_nt: TGTGCCAGCAGCACAGGGTTTAACTATGGCTACACCTTC; cdr3_aa: CASSTGFNYGYTF
clone_size: many; j_call: TRBJ2-3; v_call: TRBV29-1; d_call: TRBD2; cdr3_nt: TGCAGCGTCGCAGGGACTAGCGGCTACACAGATACGCAGTATTTT; cdr3_aa: CSVAGTSGYTDTQYF
clone_size: many; j_call: TRBJ2-3; v_call: TRBV20-1; d_call: TRBD2; cdr3_nt: TGCAGTGCTAAGGGACTAGCGACAGATACGCAGTATTTT; cdr3_aa: CSAKGLATDTQYF
clone_size: many; j_call: TRBJ2-1; v_call: TRBV4-1; d_call: TRBD1; cdr3_nt: TGCGCCAGCAGCCAACCACTGACAGGGACAGGGGAAAATGAGCAGTTCTTC; cdr3_aa: CASSQPLTGTGENEQFF
clone_size: many; j_call: TRBJ1-5; v_call: TRBV27; d_call: .; cdr3_nt: TGTGCCAGCAGTTGGATTAGCAATCAGCCCCAGCATTTT; cdr3_aa: CASSWISNQPQHF
clone_size: many; j_call: TRBJ1-1; v_call: TRBV11-2; d_call: .; cdr3_nt: TGTGCCAGCAGCCTGCCAGGGTGGAACACTGAAGCTTTCTTT; cdr3_aa: CASSLPGWNTEAFF
clone_size: many; j_call: TRBJ2-7; v_call: TRBV10-3; d_call: .; cdr3_nt: TGTGCCATCAGTGACCCGGCAGAATCCTACGAGCAGTACTTC; cdr3_aa: CAISDPAESYEQYF
clone_size: many; j_call: TRBJ2-2; v_call: TRBV29-1; d_call: .; cdr3_nt: TGCAGCGTTGTCGGCGGGATCACCGGGGAGCTGTTTTTT; cdr3_aa: CSVVGGITGELFF
clone_size: many; j_call: TRBJ2-3; v_call: TRBV20-1; d_call: .; cdr3_nt: TGCAGTGCGAGAATGAACACAGATACGCAGTATTTT; cdr3_aa: CSARMNTDTQYF
clone_size: many; j_call: TRBJ1-1; v_call: TRBV12-3/TRBV12-4; d_call: TRBD1; cdr3_nt: TGTGCCAGCAGTTTCGACAGGGGCCGCGGGTGGACTGAAGCTTTCTTT; cdr3_aa: CASSFDRGRGWTEAFF
clone_size: many; j_call: TRBJ2-7; v_call: TRBV29-1; d_call: .; cdr3_nt: TGCAGCGGTAGAATTGAGAGGGGACGGGGACCCTACGAGCAGTACTTC; cdr3_aa: CSGRIERGRGPYEQYF
clone_size: many; j_call: TRBJ1-1; v_call: TRBV10-2; d_call: .; cdr3_nt: TGCGCCAGCAGTGCAGGCAGGTTGAACACTGAAGCTTTCTTT; cdr3_aa: CASSAGRLNTEAFF
clone_size: many; j_call: TRBJ2-5; v_call: TRBV5-5; d_call: .; cdr3_nt: TGTGCCAGCAGCTTGTCCTCGCAGGCCGGGGAGACCCAGTACTTC; cdr3_aa: CASSLSSQAGETQYF
clone_size: many; j_call: TRBJ2-4; v_call: TRBV2; d_call: .; cdr3_nt: TGTGCCAGCATAGGGTCCAACCATGCGACCAAAAACATTCAGTACTTC; cdr3_aa: CASIGSNHATKNIQYF
clone_size: many; j_call: TRBJ1-1; v_call: TRBV20-1; d_call: .; cdr3_nt: TGCAGTGCTAGCGGCGCGGCAGACATAAACCCGAACACTGAAGCTTTCTTT; cdr3_aa: CSASGAADINPNTEAFF
clone_size: many; j_call: TRBJ1-6; v_call: TRBV20-1; d_call: .; cdr3_nt: TGCAGTGCCAGGGCTAATCCGGTCTATAATTCACCCCTCCACTTT; cdr3_aa: CSARANPVYNSPLHF
clone_size: many; j_call: TRBJ1-1; v_call: TRBV5-1; d_call: .; cdr3_nt: TGCGCCAGCAGCTTGGTTCCGGGACAACTGAACACTGAAGCTTTCTTT; cdr3_aa: CASSLVPGQLNTEAFF
clone_size: many; j_call: TRBJ2-3; v_call: TRBV5-1; d_call: TRBD1; cdr3_nt: TGCGCCAGCAGCTTGGCCACTGGACAGGTCGGGGATACGCAGTATTTT; cdr3_aa: CASSLATGQVGDTQYF
clone_size: many; j_call: TRBJ1-3; v_call: TRBV29-1; d_call: TRBD1; cdr3_nt: TGCAGCGTCGGTTCCGGGACAGGGGGAAACACCATATATTTT; cdr3_aa: CSVGSGTGGNTIYF
clone_size: many; j_call: TRBJ1-2; v_call: TRBV20-1; d_call: .; cdr3_nt: TGCAGTGCTAGAGTGGTAACCCCCGGGAACTATGGCTACACCTTC; cdr3_aa: CSARVVTPGNYGYTF
clone_size: many; j_call: TRBJ2-1; v_call: TRBV5-1; d_call: TRBD2; cdr3_nt: TGCGCCAGCAGCTTGGCCCCTAGCGGCTACAATGAGCAGTTCTTC; cdr3_aa: CASSLAPSGYNEQFF
clone_size: many; j_call: TRBJ1-2; v_call: TRBV10-3; d_call: .; cdr3_nt: TGTGCCATCAGTGAGTCGGGGGGCAGGAACTATGGCTACACCTTC; cdr3_aa: CAISESGGRNYGYTF
clone_size: few; j_call: TRBJ1-1; v_call: TRBV5-4; d_call: .; cdr3_nt: TGTGCCAGCAGCTATCAGGGAGATACTGAAGCTTTCTTT; cdr3_aa: CASSYQGDTEAFF
clone_size: .; j_call: TRBJ2-1; v_call: TRBV7-6; d_call: .; cdr3_nt: TGTGCCAGCAGCCTTTCACAGGGTAATGAGCAGTTCTTC; cdr3_aa: CASSLSQGNEQFF
clone_size: .; j_call: TRBJ1-4; v_call: TRBV4-2; d_call: .; cdr3_nt: TGTGCCAGCAGCCAATTCCAGGGGCCTAATGAAAAACTGTTTTTT; cdr3_aa: CASSQFQGPNEKLFF
clone_size: many; j_call: TRBJ1-2; v_call: TRBV18; d_call: .; cdr3_nt: TGTGCCAGCTCACCACCGGTCCAGGGCAACTATGGCTACACCTTC; cdr3_aa: CASSPPVQGNYGYTF
clone_size: many; j_call: TRBJ1-1; v_call: TRBV6-1; d_call: .; cdr3_nt: TGTGCCAGCAGTGAAGCTGGGGACAACCCGAACACTGAAGCTTTCTTT; cdr3_aa: CASSEAGDNPNTEAFF
clone_size: few; j_call: TRBJ2-3; v_call: TRBV11-3; d_call: TRBD2; cdr3_nt: TGTGCCAGCAGCTCCGGGGGGGGGGTCCGCACAGATACGCAGTATTTT; cdr3_aa: CASSSGGGVRTDTQYF
clone_size: medium-sized; j_call: TRBJ1-1; v_call: TRBV3-1; d_call: TRBD1; cdr3_nt: TGTGCCAGCAGCCCCCGGGACAGGGTAGGCACTGAAGCTTTCTTT; cdr3_aa: CASSPRDRVGTEAFF
clone_size: .; j_call: TRBJ2-5; v_call: TRBV20-1; d_call: TRBD1; cdr3_nt: TGCAGTGCTTTGGCCGGGACAGGGAGACCCCGGTACTTC; cdr3_aa: CSALAGTGRPRYF
clone_size: .; j_call: TRBJ2-3; v_call: TRBV29-1; d_call: TRBD2; cdr3_nt: TGCAGCGTTGACGCGGGAGGCACAGATACGCAGTATTTT; cdr3_aa: CSVDAGGTDTQYF